This passage covers 16 T cell receptor beta chains from one sample sequenced in a study of control samples from healthy donors and cancer patients (dated by TCRdb to 2019 to 2021). The library was generated by the immunoSEQ multiplex PCR assay. TCRdb holds this immuneACCESS table with in-frame rearrangements only. Some clones are missing; in checked studies, unresolved V genes explain under half, and the rest has no known cause. This sample is represented by some 140,000 clones; approximately 92% of them were singletons. 11% of the sample is held by the ten biggest clonotypes. Sequenced material: blood. These receptors came from a man aged 25-45 years in good health.

This clone was found a few times. The chain is built from TRBV19 and TRBJ2-7; the D gene is possibly TRBD1 (6 bases). CDR3 length: 13 residues. Germline values: CDR1 LNHDA, CDR2 SQIVND (reference sequence). Trimming shortened V by 1 base and J by 3 bases, and 7 bases separated the two germline ends. For the CDR3, the DNA is TGTGCCAGTAGTATAGGACAGGTCTACGAGCAGTACTTC. This translates into CASSIGQVYEQYF. Combining the CDR3 with reference TRBV19 and TRBJ2-7 gives the whole variable domain DGGITQSPKYLFRKEGQNVTLSCEQNLNHDAMYWYRQDPGQGLRLIYYSQIVNDFQKGDIAEGYSVSREKKESFPLTVTSAQKNPTAFYLCASSIGQVYEQYFGPGTRLTVT.

The J gene is TRBJ1-2, the V gene TRBV4-3; a weak D match, TRBD1 (5 bases). In germline, CDR1 is LGHNA, CDR2 YSLEER. V was trimmed by 2 bases and J by 0 bases, leaving 10 bases between them. The CDR3 is 15 residues long. The CDR3 protein is CASSQWDGANYGYTF. The CDR3 bases are TGCGCCAGCAGCCAATGGGACGGAGCTAACTATGGCTACACCTTC.

The chain carries TRBV10-3 and TRBJ1-2; 7 bases align to TRBD1. CDR1 and CDR2 (germline): ENHRY, SYGVKD. The CDR3 extends over 13 amino acids. The V gene end was trimmed by 6 bases and the J gene end by 4 bases; junction bases not matched to a gene: 5. CDR3 sequence: CAISGDSSYGYTF. The CDR3 DNA is TGTGCCATCAGCGGGGACAGCAGCTATGGCTACACCTTC.

V and J are TRBV7-3 and TRBJ2-2; tentative D call: TRBD2 (6 bases). Trimming pared 0 bases from V and 6 bases from J, leaving 20 bases between. This CDR3 has 18 amino acids. Germline CDR1 is SGHTA and CDR2 is FQGTGA. CDR3 region: CASSLTSQASANSGELFF. The CDR3, as DNA: TGTGCCAGCAGCTTAACGTCGCAGGCTAGCGCCAACTCCGGGGAGCTGTTTTTT.

The genes are TRBV15 and TRBJ1-2; TRBD1 agrees at 11 bases. The V gene's germline CDR1 is LNHNV and CDR2 YYDKDF (reference sequence). V gave up 1 base and J gave up 4 bases; unmatched junction bases: 8. The CDR3 is 17 amino acids. DNA of the CDR3: TGTGCCACCAGCAGAGGGGCTGGGACAGGGGGTTTCTATGGCTACACCTTC. It codes for CATSRGAGTGGFYGYTF.

V usage is TRBV7-9 and J usage is TRBJ1-1, with D uncertain. V was trimmed by 3 bases and J by 1 base, leaving 6 bases between them. CDR3 length: 13 residues. CDR1 SEHNR and CDR2 FQNEAQ come from the germline V gene (reference sequence). CDR3 in amino acids: CASSFNRNTEAFF. The CDR3 DNA reads TGTGCCAGCAGCTTCAACAGGAACACTGAAGCTTTCTTT.

The chain uses TRBV19 and TRBJ1-5; D not resolved. The CDR3 totals 15 residues. The germline V and J ends were trimmed by 7 bases and 2 bases, with 15 bases remaining between them. Per the germline V gene, CDR1 is LNHDA and CDR2 is SQIVND (reference sequence). The CDR3 loop is CASIGQPEGNQPQHF. DNA for the CDR3: TGTGCCAGTATAGGGCAGCCCGAGGGCAATCAGCCCCAGCATTTT.

The chain uses TRBV7-9 and TRBJ1-1, with D unclear. Germline CDR1 reads SEHNR; CDR2 reads FQNEAQ (reference sequence). The CDR3 sequence is 14 residues long. Trimming left V 5 bases short and J 1 base short, with 11 bases between. The DNA for the CDR3 is TGTGCCAGCAGCCTCCGGGTCGGGAACACTGAAGCTTTCTTT. This codes for CASSLRVGNTEAFF.

The chain couples TRBV28 to TRBJ2-1; TRBD2 matches 8 bases. CDR3 length equals 14 residues. The trim removed 8 bases at V and 6 bases at J, leaving 9 bases unmatched. The germline CDR1 and CDR2 sequences are MDHEN and SYDVKM. CDR3 nucleotide sequence: TGTGCCAGCCGCCGAGCGGGAGAAAGCAATGAGCAGTTCTTC. Its translation is CASRRAGESNEQFF. Full variable domain (remainder filled in from reference TRBV28 and TRBJ2-1): DVKVTQSSRYLVKRTGEKVFLECVQDMDHENMFWYRQDPGLGLRLIYFSYDVKMKEKGDIPEGYSVSREKKERFSLILESASTNQTSMYLCASRRAGESNEQFFGPGTRLTVL.

This rearrangement joins TRBV6-5 to TRBJ1-1; TRBD1 is a possible D gene (5 bases). Trimming removed 8 bases at V and 5 bases at J, with 9 bases between. Germline loops: CDR1 MNHEY, CDR2 SVGAGI. This CDR3 is built from 11 residues. In nucleotides, the CDR3 is TGTGCCAGCGTTGGGGGGACTGAAGCTTTCTTT. This gives the protein CASVGGTEAFF.

This clone has only one observation. The CDR3 DNA is TGTGCCAGCTCGGGGGGCTCCTACAATGAGCAGTTCTTC. Its protein product is CASSGGSYNEQFF. The rearrangement uses TRBV21-1 and TRBJ2-1; no DNA check was done on the table's D call, TRBD2. TRBV21-1 is marked as a pseudogene. The CDR3 is 13 amino acids.

CDR3 protein: CSARGGNTIYF. CDR3 nucleotide sequence: TGCAGTGCTAGAGGAGGAAACACCATATATTTT. The chain couples TRBV20-1 to TRBJ1-3; D is ambiguous. The CDR3 consists of 11 residues. Trimming removed 1 base from V and 4 bases from J, with 2 bases in between. Germline V CDR1 and CDR2: DFQATT, SNEGSKA (reference sequence).

The chain carries TRBV7-2 and TRBJ2-7, with 7 bases aligning to TRBD2. The CDR3 consists of 15 residues. V lost 5 bases and J lost 4; bases outside the gene matches: 11. The germline V gene has CDR1 SGHTA and CDR2 FQGNSA. The CDR3 loop is CASSLESGKAYEQYF. CDR3 DNA sequence: TGTGCCAGCAGCCTAGAAAGCGGGAAAGCATACGAGCAGTACTTC.

The table lists this clone with a few counts. This chain joins TRBV28 and TRBJ2-3; 7 bases match TRBD2. Germline V gene data show CDR1 as MDHEN and CDR2 as SYDVKM. Trimming cost V 5 bases and J 3 bases; bases outside gene matches: 11. This CDR3 has 16 residues. Here the CDR3 reads CASSLPGGGRTDTQYF. CDR3 bases: TGTGCCAGCAGTCTCCCCGGTGGCGGGAGAACAGATACGCAGTATTTT.

The sample holds one count of this clone. This sequence joins TRBV28 and TRBJ2-2; possibly TRBD1 for D (5 bases). V lost 6 bases and J lost 1, with 12 bases in between. The CDR3 is 15 residues long. From germline, CDR1 is MDHEN and CDR2 SYDVKM. CDR3 in amino acids: CASRKRTRNTGELFF. In DNA, the CDR3 is TGTGCCAGCAGAAAAAGGACAAGGAACACCGGGGAGCTGTTTTTT.

J is TRBJ2-1 and V is TRBV19; D possibly corresponds to TRBD2 (6 bases). The germline V gene has CDR1 LNHDA and CDR2 SQIVND (reference sequence). Trimming pared 4 bases from V and 14 bases from J, leaving 24 bases between. The CDR3 spans 15 residues. CDR3 region: CASSKQTSLEGPKFF. In nucleotides, the CDR3 is TGTGCCAGTAGTAAGCAGACTAGTCTAGAAGGGCCTAAGTTCTTC.